The text below deals with one T cell receptor (beta chain). Its antigen is unknown. PCR primers comprised 60 Vbeta and 13 Jbeta primers. The protocol was immunoSEQ multiplex PCR, while the TCRdb copy is restricted to in-frame clones and leaves out a portion. The table shows over 70,000 clones, with roughly 81% occurring only once. The source of the sample is a study of cytomegalovirus exposure and HLA in healthy donors. Overall study context: Within the Caucasian-associated ancestry cluster were around 80% of the approximately 400 genotyped donors. Study-level results: A later analysis found common viral pathogens apparently linked to several of the most significant clusters. Accurate HLA-A and HLA-B prediction from TCR beta sequences was reported for most subjects.

Germline-derived CDR1 and CDR2 are LGHNT and FRNRAP. Trimming shortened V by 4 bases and J by 7 bases, and 13 bases separated the two germline ends. The CDR3 is 14 residues long. The sequence came from a human donor in good health. The V gene is TRBV12-5, the J gene TRBJ2-2; D is possibly TRBD1 (6 bases). The specimen sequenced was PBMCs. CDR3 protein: CASGSRGTSGELFF. The CDR3, as DNA: TGTGCTAGTGGTTCCAGAGGGACAAGCGGGGAGCTGTTTTTT.